This T cell receptor beta chain came from a study of T-cell reconstitution after alpha-beta-depleted transplantation in children. The V and J ends lost 0 bases and 0 bases respectively, with 6 bases between them. Germline values: CDR1 LGHDT, CDR2 YNNKEL (reference sequence). The CDR3 covers 15 residues. As regards this clonotype: What it recognizes is unknown.

Findings and caveats of the study: At around two months after transplant, the alpha-beta T cells were reportedly derived from several hundred expanded clones that came from non-depleted graft cells. T-cell counts and diversity were attributed mostly to newly produced T cells one year after transplant. Where some patients showed high TCRbeta diversity at day 60, it came from recipient T cells and thymic progenitors that had survived.

Unique molecular identifiers were incorporated when the TCRbeta library was constructed. Using its own MiXCR run on the PCR reads, TCRdb lists one record per CDR3 protein. The sample shows approximately 130,000 distinct CDR3 sequences, around a tenth of them seen only once. The material was PBMCs, mostly from graft donor cells, obtained 180 days after TCRalphabeta/CD19-depleted stem cell transplant. The receptor was derived from a girl less than two years old who had a stem cell transplant for combined immunodeficiency, so the T cells may come from the graft donor. The rearrangement uses TRBV3-1 and TRBJ1-5; D is undetermined. CDR3 sequence reads: CASSQDWGSNQPQHF. CDR3 DNA sequence: TGTGCCAGCAGCCAAGATTGGGGTAGCAATCAGCCCCAGCATTTT.